This TCR beta chain emerged from a study of blood T cell repertoires in COVID-19. This clone was seen a handful of times. Other DNA sequences within the sample encode an identical CDR3. Some clones are missing from TCRdb's copy, which holds only in-frame ones; the method was immunoSEQ multiplex PCR. The data contain about 290,000 clones, nearly 90% of them singletons. The germline V gene has CDR1 LGHDT and CDR2 YNNKEL (reference sequence). CDR3 length equals 14 residues. Trimming cost V 1 base and J 2 bases; bases outside gene matches: 1. Sequenced material: peripheral blood. The sequence was obtained from a woman in her thirties with COVID-19, enrolled during active disease. The chain employs TRBV3-1 (or the pseudogene TRBV3-2) and TRBJ1-1; the match to TRBD1 covers 7 bases. CDR3 sequence (DNA): TGTGCCAGCAGCCAAGGAGGGGGCAACACTGAAGCTTTCTTT. The encoded protein is CASSQGGGNTEAFF.